Below are 8 T cell receptor beta chains sequenced from a single sample in a study of blood T cell repertoires in COVID-19. Sequenced by immunoSEQ multiplex PCR; TCRdb stores in-frame clones only, minus some. Of roughly 230,000 clones in the sample, around 82% were seen once. The specimen was peripheral blood. The receptor set was obtained from a man between 45 and 60 years old with active or convalescent COVID-19.

CDR3 sequence: CASSPDSSSYEQYF. The CDR3 DNA sequence: TGTGCCAGTAGTCCCGACAGTTCTTCCTACGAGCAGTACTTC. The rearrangement joins TRBV19 to TRBJ2-7; possible D gene TRBD1, 5 bases. Looked up from germline, CDR1 is LNHDA and CDR2 is SQIVND (reference sequence). The V gene lost 5 bases and the J gene lost 1 base, with 12 bases spanning the gap. This CDR3 is 14 amino acids long.

The chain is built from TRBV4-1 and TRBJ1-2; TRBD1 is a possible D gene (6 bases). In germline, CDR1 is MGHRA, CDR2 YSYEKL. The CDR3 spans 15 residues. V was pared by 1 base and J by 4 bases, with 13 bases between. The CDR3 here is CASSQARGGRYGYTF. CDR3 DNA sequence: TGCGCCAGCAGCCAAGCGAGGGGGGGCCGCTATGGCTACACCTTC.

This clone was picked up one time. This rearrangement joins TRBV27 to TRBJ1-2; D is perhaps TRBD1 (5 bases). Looked up from germline, CDR1 is MNHEY and CDR2 is SMNVEV (reference sequence). V lost 4 bases, J lost 8 bases, and 14 bases lay in between. The CDR3 totals 13 residues. In DNA form, the CDR3 reads TGTGCCAGCAGTTCCCCAGGGAATCGAGGCTACACCTTC. This sequence encodes CASSSPGNRGYTF.

This rearrangement joins TRBV28 to TRBJ1-2, with D uncertain. The CDR3 runs to 12 residues. Germline loops: CDR1 MDHEN, CDR2 SYDVKM. Trimming left V 11 bases short and J 3 bases short, with 13 bases between. The CDR3 coding sequence is TGTGCCGGAGGAGAGGGAGACTATGGCTACACCTTC. This sequence encodes CAGGEGDYGYTF.

The chain couples TRBV25-1 to TRBJ1-3, with D tentatively TRBD1 (6 bases). Trimming cost V 2 bases and J 2 bases, with 16 bases left between them. In germline, CDR1 is MGHDK, CDR2 SYGVNS. The CDR3 length is 17 residues. The DNA of the CDR3 is TGTGCCAGCAGTGAAGACAATTGGGGGCGCGCTGGAAACACCATATATTTT. Protein: CASSEDNWGRAGNTIYF.

This chain joins TRBV11-2 and TRBJ1-2; no reliable D call. The CDR3 has 13 amino acids. In germline, CDR1 is SGHAT, CDR2 FQNNGV. The V end lost 0 bases, the J end lost 4 bases, and 6 bases lay between the germline ends. The chain's CDR3 is CASSLDSTYGYTF. The CDR3 bases are TGTGCCAGCAGCTTAGACAGTACCTATGGCTACACCTTC.

The rearrangement uses TRBV7-2 and TRBJ2-6, with a possible D match to TRBD2 (6 bases). CDR1 SGHTA and CDR2 FQGNSA come from the germline V gene. V lost 11 bases to trimming and J lost 2 bases, with 13 bases between them. The CDR3 has 14 amino acids. The CDR3 sequence: CAAKRGAGANVLTF. CDR3 nucleotides: TGTGCCGCCAAACGCGGGGCTGGGGCCAACGTCCTGACTTTC.

The chain carries TRBV15 and TRBJ2-7, with a possible D match to TRBD2 (5 bases). With 5 bases removed from V and 0 bases from J, the gap between germline ends came to 11 bases. CDR1 and CDR2 from the germline V gene are LNHNV and YYDKDF (reference sequence). The CDR3 has 14 amino acids. CDR3 bases: TGTGCCACCAGCGGACGGACTTACTCCTACGAGCAGTACTTC. Translation gives CATSGRTYSYEQYF.